A single sample is the source of the 10 T cell receptor beta chains below, sequenced in a study of ipilimumab plus nivolumab after autologous stem cell transplantation. The assay was immunoSEQ multiplex PCR, and TCRdb's table has in-frame clones only and misses some. The table has about 15,000 clones, 65% to 75% seen once. Source: PBMCs, taken in a trial of ipilimumab plus nivolumab as post-transplant consolidation. The receptors stem from a male donor with diffuse large B-cell lymphoma.

The chain uses TRBV6-1 and TRBJ1-1; weak D call: TRBD1 (6 bases). The CDR3 has 14 residues. Germline-derived CDR1 and CDR2 are MNHNS and SASEGT. V was pared by 6 bases and J by 1 base, with 12 bases between. The chain's CDR3 is CASSTGSTNTEAFF. CDR3 nucleotide sequence: TGTGCCAGCAGCACAGGGAGTACGAACACTGAAGCTTTCTTT.

As to this clone: This sequence is one base from a far larger clone and is likely a read error. The sample has other DNA sequences that encode this CDR3 too. This CDR3 reads CATWGTGDNSPLHF. CDR3 bases: TGTGCCACCTGGGGAACAGGGGATAACTCACCCCTCCACTTT. V and J are TRBV6-5 and TRBJ1-6; TRBD1 matches at 7 bases. Looked up from germline, CDR1 is MNHEY and CDR2 is SVGAGI. This CDR3 spans 14 amino acids.

The chain couples TRBV19 to TRBJ1-2; 9 nucleotides align to TRBD1. This CDR3 is 15 amino acids long. Germline lookup yields CDR1 LNHDA and CDR2 SQIVND (reference sequence). The V segment lost 5 bases and the J segment 2 bases; nucleotides outside the gene matches: 6. The DNA for the CDR3 is TGTGCCAGTAGTTCCCGGACAGGGGCGAACTATGGCTACACCTTC. It yields the protein CASSSRTGANYGYTF.

With respect to this clone: A much more abundant neighbour one base away suggests this may be a read error. The chain links TRBV9 to TRBJ2-6, with 9 bases that match TRBD2. This CDR3 region has 18 residues. CDR1 SGDLS and CDR2 YYNGEE come from the germline V gene. DNA of the CDR3: TGCCCCCGCAGCGCGGGGGGGCAGGTAAACTCTGGGGCCAACGTCCTGACTTTC. Its protein product is CPRSAGGQVNSGANVLTF.

This chain uses TRBV5-4 with TRBJ2-3, with TRBD2 matching 9 bases. Per the germline V gene, CDR1 is SGHNT and CDR2 is YYREEE (reference sequence). The V segment lost 3 bases and the J segment 4 bases; nucleotides outside the gene matches: 12. This CDR3 spans 17 amino acids. CDR3 residues: CASSSGGSGSGADTQYF. The CDR3 DNA reads TGTGCCAGCAGCTCGGGGGGTAGCGGGAGCGGGGCAGATACGCAGTATTTT.

This clone occurred a few times. The chain joins TRBV9 to TRBJ2-7; 8 bases line up with TRBD2. V gave up 0 bases and J gave up 3 bases; unmatched junction bases: 5. The CDR3 totals 15 residues. Germline CDR1 is SGDLS and CDR2 is YYNGEE. The CDR3 DNA sequence: TGTGCCAGCAGCGTAGAAGCGGGAGATATCTACGAGCAGTACTTC. Residues: CASSVEAGDIYEQYF.

The gene calls are TRBV5-4 and TRBJ2-5, with TRBD2 matching 9 bases. Germline assignment: CDR1 SGHNT and CDR2 YYREEE (reference sequence). The trim removed 1 base at V and 5 bases at J, leaving 6 bases unmatched. The CDR3 has 15 residues. The CDR3 coding sequence is TGTGCCAGCAGCTTGTTTGGGACTAGCTTCGAGACCCAGTACTTC. This codes for CASSLFGTSFETQYF.

V gene TRBV5-1 combines with J gene TRBJ2-1; 7 positions match TRBD2. The germline gives CDR1 SGHRS, CDR2 YFSETQ. J was trimmed by 0 bases and V by 0 bases; bases with no gene match: 3. The CDR3 spans 16 residues. CDR3 region: CASSLVGGSSYNEQFF. CDR3 bases: TGCGCCAGCAGCTTGGTAGGCGGGAGCTCCTACAATGAGCAGTTCTTC. Filled out from reference TRBV5-1 and TRBJ2-1, the complete variable domain reads KAGVTQTPRYLIKTRGQQVTLSCSPISGHRSVSWYQQTPGQGLQFLFEYFSETQRNKGNFPGRFSGRQFSNSRSEMNVSTLELGDSALYLCASSLVGGSSYNEQFFGPGTRLTVL.

This clone was detected only a few times. This chain connects TRBV20-1 to TRBJ2-5; the match to TRBD1 covers 8 bases. This CDR3 comprises 11 residues. The germline V gene encodes CDR1 DFQATT and CDR2 SNEGSKA (reference sequence). Trimming at V came to 6 bases and at J to 4 bases, leaving 1 base not matched to a gene. The CDR3 DNA follows: TGCAGTGCAACAGGGGGAGAGACCCAGTACTTC. Encoded protein: CSATGGETQYF.

The CDR3: CASSLNPGAPREQYF. The CDR3 nucleotides are TGTGCCAGCAGCTTAAATCCCGGGGCCCCCCGGGAGCAGTACTTC. This rearrangement joins TRBV7-3 to TRBJ2-7; D may be TRBD1 or TRBD2 (5 bases each). V was shortened by 1 base and J by 7 bases, with 17 bases between the two germline ends. This CDR3 is built from 15 residues. Germline CDR1 is SGHTA and CDR2 is FQGTGA.